The 27 T cell receptor beta chains below were found in one sample sequenced in a study of blood T cells in healthy people across ages. It was with a sample-barcoded 5' primer and a J-beta primer mix that a second PCR of about 7 to 12 cycles was run. TCRdb reanalysed the 5' RACE reads using MiXCR and keeps one entry per CDR3 protein. The sample lists around 850,000 distinct CDR3 sequences; 35% to 40% were seen once. The source material was blood. These receptors were collected from a man between 18 and 29 years old in good health.

This clonotype was counted a few times. The genes are TRBV28 and TRBJ2-1; possible D gene TRBD1, 5 bases. The germline V gene encodes CDR1 MDHEN and CDR2 SYDVKM. V lost 6 bases to trimming and J lost 7 bases, with 25 bases between them. This CDR3 region has 17 residues. The CDR3 loop reads CASRPPQGTENWNEQFF. The DNA for the CDR3 is TGTGCCAGCAGGCCTCCCCAGGGTACCGAAAACTGGAATGAGCAGTTCTTC.

V usage is TRBV6-1 and J usage is TRBJ1-1; 9 nucleotides line up with TRBD1. The junction had 2 bases not matched to a gene; V was cut back by 2 bases and J by 1 base. The CDR3 contains 15 residues. Looked up from germline, CDR1 is MNHNS and CDR2 is SASEGT. CDR3 DNA: TGTGCCAGCAGTGAACCGGGACAGGGGAACACTGAAGCTTTCTTT. As protein: CASSEPGQGNTEAFF.

The V and J genes are TRBV5-1 and TRBJ2-3; 10 nucleotides agree with TRBD1. The CDR3 has 15 amino acids. V was clipped by 3 bases and J by 3 bases; unmatched bases: 4. Germline assignment: CDR1 SGHRS and CDR2 YFSETQ. The CDR3: CASSWGQGMTDTQYF. In nucleotides, the CDR3 is TGCGCCAGCAGCTGGGGACAGGGGATGACAGATACGCAGTATTTT.

This clonotype showed up just a few times. The CDR3 sequence: CASSLPRVAGGTDTQYF. CDR3 nucleotides: TGTGCCAGCAGTTTGCCCCGCGTAGCGGGCGGCACAGATACGCAGTATTTT. This chain joins TRBV27 and TRBJ2-3; 7 bases map to TRBD2. V lost 3 bases and J lost 1; bases outside the gene matches: 10. The germline V gene encodes CDR1 MNHEY and CDR2 SMNVEV (reference sequence). The CDR3 contains 17 residues.

Concerning this clonotype: Sequence at one end of the junction differs from germline and may be a read error. The chain couples TRBV7-2 to TRBJ2-3, with a weak D call TRBD2 (6 bases). Germline CDR1 is SGHTA and CDR2 is FQGNSA. The CDR3 runs to 15 residues. This chain's CDR3 is CAGSLGGTSTDTQYF. The CDR3 DNA reads TGTGCCGGCAGCTTAGGCGGGACTAGCACAGATACGCAGTATTTT. The full variable domain, its missing parts supplied by reference TRBV7-2 and TRBJ2-3, is GAGVSQSPSNKVTEKGKDVELRCDPISGHTALYWYRQSLGQGLEFLIYFQGNSAPDKSGLPSDRFSAERTGGSVSTLTIQRTQQEDSAVYLCAGSLGGTSTDTQYFGPGTRLTVL.

The chain uses TRBV10-3 and TRBJ2-3; D is uncertain. The germline V gene encodes CDR1 ENHRY and CDR2 SYGVKD. The CDR3 consists of 16 residues. V was clipped by 5 bases and J by 0 bases, with 15 bases between them. CDR3 amino acids: CAISLRATDSTDTQYF. CDR3 DNA: TGTGCCATCAGTTTACGGGCTACAGATAGCACAGATACGCAGTATTTT.

J is TRBJ2-7 and V is TRBV29-1; no firm D call. Germline CDR1 is SQVTM and CDR2 is ANQGSEA. With 0 bases removed from V and 9 bases from J, the gap between germline ends came to 12 bases. The CDR3 runs 12 residues. Here the CDR3 reads CSVEDSMMGQYF. In DNA form, the CDR3 reads TGCAGCGTTGAAGATAGTATGATGGGGCAGTACTTC.

To note about this clonotype: This may arise from a read error, as a much more abundant clone is one base away. The CDR3 DNA is TGTGCCAGCAGAATCTCAGGGGGAGAGACCCAGTTCTTC. It is translated as CASRISGGETQFF. The chain couples TRBV6-5 to TRBJ2-1; TRBD1 aligns across 7 bases. V gave up 6 bases and J gave up 13 bases; unmatched junction bases: 12. CDR3 length: 13 residues. Germline V lookup: CDR1 MNHEY, CDR2 SVGAGI.

This clonotype showed up many times. The chain links TRBV20-1 to TRBJ1-5; 7 bases align to TRBD1. Germline assignment: CDR1 DFQATT and CDR2 SNEGSKA (reference sequence). The CDR3 extends over 13 amino acids. The trim removed 6 bases at V and 9 bases at J, leaving 11 bases unmatched. The CDR3 nucleotides are TGCAGTGCGACGGGGACAGACGGGGCGCCCCAGCATTTT. Its translation is CSATGTDGAPQHF.

This clonotype was found a few times. The CDR3 nucleotides read TGTGCCAGCAGTTTAGACCAGGGGGGTCAAGCTTTCTTT. The encoded protein is CASSLDQGGQAFF. The chain uses TRBV12-3 or TRBV12-4 and TRBJ1-1, with 7 bases that match TRBD1. The CDR3 sequence is 13 residues long. The V segment lost 1 base and the J segment 9 bases; nucleotides outside the gene matches: 5.

This clonotype has just a few counts. The chain's CDR3 is CASSSSGGEGYTF. Here the CDR3 DNA reads TGTGCCAGCAGCTCCTCTGGGGGTGAAGGCTACACCTTC. The chain carries TRBV7-3 and TRBJ1-2; perhaps TRBD1 as D (5 bases). Trimming stripped 4 bases from V and 8 bases from J, with 14 bases between. Germline V gene sequence: CDR1 SGHTA, CDR2 FQGTGA. This CDR3 spans 13 amino acids. The variable domain in full, completed from reference TRBV7-3 and TRBJ1-2, reads GAGVSQTPSNKVTEKGKYVELRCDPISGHTALYWYRQSLGQGPEFLIYFQGTGAADDSGLPNDRFFAVRPEGSVSTLKIQRTERGDSAVYLCASSSSGGEGYTFGSGTRLTVV.

The V gene is TRBV7-2, the J gene TRBJ1-4; maybe TRBD1 (6 bases). V was trimmed by 1 base and J by 4 bases, leaving 13 bases between them. Germline values: CDR1 SGHTA, CDR2 FQGNSA. There are 16 residues in the CDR3. The CDR3 nucleotides read TGTGCCAGCAGCTTAGACAGGGAGGGAAGTAATGAAAAACTGTTTTTT. It yields the protein CASSLDREGSNEKLFF.

This clonotype was picked up many times. The chain links TRBV20-1 to TRBJ2-5; no firm D call. The CDR3 has 10 residues. The ends were cut back, 6 bases at V and 4 bases at J, with 6 bases in the middle. Germline CDR1 DFQATT, CDR2 SNEGSKA (reference sequence). The CDR3 bases are TGCAGTGCCACGAGAGAGACCCAGTACTTC. Its protein is CSATRETQYF.

CDR3: CASSRDINYEQYF. CDR3 coding DNA: TGTGCCAGCAGTCGGGATATCAACTACGAGCAGTACTTC. The chain couples TRBV6-2 or TRBV6-3 to TRBJ2-5; possible D gene TRBD2, 5 bases. Matching the DNA end better, TRBJ2-7 makes the J call doubtful. The CDR3 is made up of 13 amino acids. CDR1 and CDR2 from the germline V gene are MNHEY and SVGEGT.

V gene TRBV7-3 combines with J gene TRBJ1-1; no reliable D call. Germline CDR1 SGHTA, CDR2 FQGTGA. This CDR3 is built from 14 residues. Trimming removed 3 bases from V and 1 base from J, with 9 bases in between. The CDR3 bases are TGTGCCAGCAGCTTCATTGGCCCGAACACTGAAGCTTTCTTT. Its protein is CASSFIGPNTEAFF.

This clonotype was found many times. The chain recombines TRBV9 with TRBJ2-7, with D possibly TRBD2 on 6 matching bases. With 4 bases removed from V and 0 bases from J, the gap between germline ends came to 11 bases. Germline-derived CDR1 and CDR2 are SGDLS and YYNGEE. The CDR3 has 14 residues. The CDR3 nucleotides are TGTGCCAGCAGCCCTCGGACTAACTCCTACGAGCAGTACTTC. It specifies CASSPRTNSYEQYF.

The gene calls are TRBV15 and TRBJ1-3; D is unclear. The CDR3 covers 12 residues. The ends were cut back, 3 bases at V and 3 bases at J, with 3 bases in the middle. Germline lookup yields CDR1 LNHNV and CDR2 YYDKDF (reference sequence). CDR3 in amino acids: CATSSLGNTIYF. The CDR3, as DNA: TGTGCCACCAGCAGTCTTGGAAACACCATATATTTT. The whole variable domain, remainder taken from reference TRBV15 and TRBJ1-3, is DAMVIQNPRYQVTQFGKPVTLSCSQTLNHNVMYWYQQKSSQAPKLLFHYYDKDFNNEADTPDNFQSRRPNTSFCFLDIRSPGLGDTAMYLCATSSLGNTIYFGEGSWLTVV.

J is TRBJ1-2 and V is TRBV12-3 or TRBV12-4; D not resolved. This CDR3 region has 12 residues. Trimming took off 2 bases at V and 10 bases at J, with 11 bases between the two ends. The CDR3 sequence: CASSLIASDYTF. In nucleotides, the CDR3 is TGTGCCAGCAGTTTAATTGCCAGCGACTACACCTTC.

This clonotype showed up many times. This chain joins TRBV5-1 and TRBJ2-4; 7 nucleotides align to TRBD1. The CDR3 runs 16 residues. The germline V gene encodes CDR1 SGHRS and CDR2 YFSETQ. Trimming cost V 0 bases and J 2 bases; bases outside gene matches: 5. The CDR3 spells CASSLETGSPKNIQYF. The CDR3, as DNA: TGCGCCAGCAGCTTGGAGACAGGGTCCCCCAAAAACATTCAGTACTTC.

The chain joins TRBV20-1 to TRBJ1-2, with D hard to call. Germline-derived CDR1 and CDR2 are DFQATT and SNEGSKA (reference sequence). Trimming took off 0 bases at V and 5 bases at J, with 13 bases between the two ends. This CDR3 has 14 amino acids. CDR3 sequence (DNA): TGCAGTGCTAGAGAATCCCGTCCCTCTTATGGCTACACCTTC. It codes for CSARESRPSYGYTF.

Concerning this clonotype itself: This may arise from a read error, as a much more abundant clone is one base away. This sequence joins TRBV29-1 and TRBJ2-1; 10 bases are a match to TRBD1. V trimming: 7 bases; J trimming: 10 bases; junction bases outside the gene matches: 7. Germline V gives CDR1 SQVTM, CDR2 ANQGSEA. The CDR3 sequence is 12 residues long. The CDR3 region is CSGWDRGYEQFF. The CDR3 bases are TGCAGCGGTTGGGACAGGGGCTACGAGCAGTTCTTC.

This clonotype has just one count. A much larger clone sits a single nucleotide away, making a read error possible. The chain joins TRBV29-1 to TRBJ1-1; TRBD1 matches at 7 bases. V dropped 6 bases and J dropped 4; count of bases not matched to a gene: 5. Germline-derived CDR1 and CDR2 are SQVTM and ANQGSEA. The CDR3 has 12 residues. CDR3 region: CSVKGQSTEAFF. The CDR3 nucleotides are TGCAGCGTCAAGGGACAGAGCACTGAAGCTTTCTTT. Full variable domain (remainder filled in from reference TRBV29-1 and TRBJ1-1): SAVISQKPSRDICQRGTSLTIQCQVDSQVTMMFWYRQQPGQSLTLIATANQGSEATYESGFVIDKFPISRPNLTFSTLTVSNMSPEDSSIYLCSVKGQSTEAFFGQGTRLTVV.

The V gene is TRBV20-1, the J gene TRBJ2-1, with 9 nucleotides matching TRBD1. Per the germline V gene, CDR1 is DFQATT and CDR2 is SNEGSKA (reference sequence). Trimming took 0 bases from V and 9 from J; bases not matched to a gene: 9. The CDR3 has 15 residues. The DNA for the CDR3 is TGCAGTGCTAGAGATCGTCGACAGGGGGGCTTTGAGCAGTTCTTC. It specifies CSARDRRQGGFEQFF.

The J gene is TRBJ1-2, the V gene TRBV15; TRBD1 might be the D (5 bases). The V gene lost 3 bases and the J gene lost 0 bases, with 14 bases spanning the gap. The CDR3 has 16 amino acids. CDR1 is LNHNV and CDR2 is YYDKDF in the germline V gene (reference sequence). Written as DNA, the CDR3 is TGTGCCACCAGCAGCGACCAGGGAATTTCTAACTATGGCTACACCTTC. This encodes CATSSDQGISNYGYTF.

This clonotype is a singleton in its sample. J is TRBJ2-7 and V is TRBV20-1; perhaps TRBD1 as D (5 bases). The DNA end is more similar to TRBJ2-4, so the J call may be wrong. CDR3 length equals 13 residues. CDR1 is DFQATT, CDR2 SNEGSKA, per germline (reference sequence). CDR3: CSARSPGLDIQYF. In nucleotides, the CDR3 is TGCAGTGCTAGATCCCCAGGGTTGGACATTCAGTACTTC.

This clonotype was found a few times. V and J are TRBV11-1 and TRBJ1-1; D not resolved. The ends were cut back, 0 bases at V and 8 bases at J, with 13 bases in the middle. CDR1 SGHAT and CDR2 FQDESV come from the germline V gene (reference sequence). This CDR3 is 14 amino acids long. The CDR3 nucleotides read TGTGCCAGCAGCTTAGCGAATCAGGAGGCCGAAGCTTTCTTT. Translating gives CASSLANQEAEAFF.

As concerns this clonotype: A much larger clone sits a single nucleotide away, making a read error possible. The gene calls are TRBV5-1 and TRBJ2-7, with a tentative D call TRBD1 (6 bases). The DNA end is more similar to TRBJ2-5, so the J call may be wrong. Germline-derived CDR1 and CDR2 are SGHRS and YFSETQ. The CDR3 extends over 18 amino acids. The CDR3 bases are TGCGCCAGCAGCCTGGGGCAGGGGATCTTGCCGAACCCAGAGACCCAGTACTTC. This codes for CASSLGQGILPNPETQYF.